The 14 T cell receptor beta chains below were found in one sample sequenced in a study of beta chain features in type 1 diabetes. Expressed TCRB transcripts were sequenced, since all the RNA that had been isolated was reverse transcribed. Using immunoSEQ multiplex PCR, the repertoire was profiled, and TCRdb retains in-frame clones only, with some absent. The sample comprises about 150,000 clones, roughly 8.1% of which are singletons, and 0.65% rests with the top ten. Source material: central memory CD4+ T cells from blood. These receptors all stem from a man aged 18 to 35 in good health.

The table lists this clone with many counts. This chain connects TRBV29-1 to TRBJ2-5, with 10 nucleotides matching TRBD2. V shed 6 bases and J 4 bases; nucleotides not matched to a gene: 8. The CDR3 sequence is 14 residues long. Germline assignment: CDR1 SQVTM and CDR2 ANQGSEA. CDR3 coding DNA: TGCAGCGTCGGAGCGGGGGGGATGGGAGAGACCCAGTACTTC. Protein sequence: CSVGAGGMGETQYF.

This clone was detected a few times. This sequence joins TRBV18 and TRBJ2-1, with TRBD1 as a possible D gene (6 bases). The CDR3 length is 16 residues. V lost 4 bases and J lost 6, with 19 bases in between. The germline V gene encodes CDR1 KGHSH and CDR2 LQKENI. The DNA for the CDR3 is TGTGCCAGCTCACGGGCTGGGACATCGAACGGCAATGAGCAGTTCTTC. Its protein product is CASSRAGTSNGNEQFF.

This clone has only a few counts. The chain joins TRBV28 to TRBJ1-2; TRBD1 aligns across 7 bases. J gave up 4 bases and V 7 bases, and 12 bases lay outside the gene matches. Germline CDR1 reads MDHEN; CDR2 reads SYDVKM. The CDR3 runs to 15 residues. CDR3 DNA sequence: TGTGCCAGCACCCTACCCGGGACAGCAATCTATGGCTACACCTTC. Translating it yields CASTLPGTAIYGYTF.

This clone was detected only a few times. The chain has TRBV7-9 and TRBJ1-2; D is uncertain. Trimming removed 3 bases at V and 0 bases at J, with 5 bases between. The CDR3 extends over 13 amino acids. The germline CDR1 and CDR2 sequences are SEHNR and FQNEAQ (reference sequence). CDR3 nucleotide sequence: TGTGCCAGCAGCTTCGGGGCTAACTATGGCTACACCTTC. Residues: CASSFGANYGYTF.

This clone was observed a few times. The chain couples TRBV7-2 to TRBJ2-1; a possible D gene is TRBD1 (6 bases). This CDR3 contains 15 residues. V lost 4 bases and J lost 3, with 13 bases in between. The germline V gene encodes CDR1 SGHTA and CDR2 FQGNSA. DNA for the CDR3: TGTGCCAGCAGCTCACTCCAGGGGTTCTACAATGAGCAGTTCTTC. As protein: CASSSLQGFYNEQFF.

The V and J genes are TRBV7-2 and TRBJ2-1, with 9 bases matching TRBD2. This CDR3 is 15 amino acids long. Trimming took 3 bases from V and 7 from J; bases not matched to a gene: 7. Germline CDR1 is SGHTA and CDR2 is FQGNSA. Here the CDR3 DNA reads TGTGCCAGCAGCTTGACTAGCGGCCTGGGGAATGAGCAGTTCTTC. Amino acids: CASSLTSGLGNEQFF.

This clone was counted a few times. The chain is built from TRBV19 and TRBJ2-3, with 9 positions matching TRBD2. The germline V gene has CDR1 LNHDA and CDR2 SQIVND (reference sequence). CDR3 length: 16 amino acids. The V segment lost 3 bases and the J segment 4 bases; nucleotides outside the gene matches: 8. CDR3 nucleotides: TGTGCCAGTAGTATGGTTAGCGGGGGCGGCCCAGATACGCAGTATTTT. Encoded protein: CASSMVSGGGPDTQYF.

The chain combines TRBV4-2 with TRBJ2-1, with D possibly being TRBD2 (6 bases). CDR3 size: 15 residues. CDR1 is LGHNA, CDR2 YNFKEQ, per germline. V shed 0 bases and J shed 15 bases, with 21 bases lying between them. The CDR3 region is CASSQDLGLFLERFF. The CDR3 coding sequence is TGTGCCAGCAGCCAAGACCTGGGACTTTTTCTTGAACGGTTCTTC.

The CDR3 DNA reads TGCGCCAGCAGCTTGGTTCCCCGAGCGGGACCGAACACCGGGGAGCTGTTTTTT. Amino acids: CASSLVPRAGPNTGELFF. The chain combines TRBV5-1 with TRBJ2-2, with 7 bases matching TRBD2. The CDR3 extends over 18 amino acids. V lost 0 bases and J lost 0; bases outside the gene matches: 8. In germline, CDR1 is SGHRS, CDR2 YFSETQ.

The rearrangement links TRBV30 to TRBJ1-1; D is undetermined. With 7 bases removed from V and 4 bases from J, the gap between germline ends came to 10 bases. Looked up from germline, CDR1 is GTSNPN and CDR2 is SVGIG (reference sequence). The CDR3 totals 11 residues. The CDR3 DNA reads as TGTGCCTACAGACACCTCACTGAAGCTTTCTTT. Encoded protein: CAYRHLTEAFF. Together with reference TRBV30 and TRBJ1-1, the CDR3 gives the full variable domain: SQTIHQWPATLVQPVGSPLSLECTVEGTSNPNLYWYRQAAGRGLQLLFYSVGIGQISSEVPQNLSASRPQDRQFILSSKKLLLSDSGFYLCAYRHLTEAFFGQGTRLTVV.

This clone came up a few times. The chain uses TRBV9 and TRBJ2-3; the D is unclear. Germline V gene lookup returns CDR1 SGDLS and CDR2 YYNGEE. This CDR3 has 13 residues. Trimming took off 4 bases at V and 2 bases at J, with 8 bases between the two ends. CDR3 protein: CASSRGDTDTQYF. DNA of the CDR3: TGTGCCAGCAGCCGCGGCGACACAGATACGCAGTATTTT.

This clone has only a few counts. The chain employs TRBV19 and TRBJ1-1, with 7 bases identical to TRBD1. The V gene end was trimmed by 5 bases and the J gene end by 7 bases; junction bases not matched to a gene: 10. CDR3 length: 14 residues. Germline CDR1 reads LNHDA; CDR2 reads SQIVND (reference sequence). As DNA, the CDR3 is TGTGCCAGTAGTCAAAACAGGGGACCCTATGAAGCTTTCTTT. Protein: CASSQNRGPYEAFF. Using reference TRBV19 and TRBJ1-1 for the parts outside the CDR3, the full variable domain is DGGITQSPKYLFRKEGQNVTLSCEQNLNHDAMYWYRQDPGQGLRLIYYSQIVNDFQKGDIAEGYSVSREKKESFPLTVTSAQKNPTAFYLCASSQNRGPYEAFFGQGTRLTVV.

This sequence joins TRBV4-3 and TRBJ2-3, with D perhaps matching TRBD2 (6 bases). V lost 0 bases and J lost 6, with 16 bases in between. Germline assignment: CDR1 LGHNA and CDR2 YSLEER. The length of the CDR3 is 16 residues. The CDR3: CASSQEGAGSKDTQYF. In nucleotides, the CDR3 is TGCGCCAGCAGCCAAGAAGGGGCGGGGAGCAAGGATACGCAGTATTTT.

This clone was counted many times. The rearrangement joins TRBV28 to TRBJ2-1, with D possibly matching TRBD1 (5 bases). Trimming stripped 3 bases from V and 11 bases from J, with 11 bases between. Germline V gene sequence: CDR1 MDHEN, CDR2 SYDVKM. CDR3 length equals 12 residues. The CDR3 nucleotides read TGTGCCAGCAGTTTGGAACAGGTTAAGCAGTTCTTC. It specifies CASSLEQVKQFF.